A single sample gave rise to the 32 T cell receptor beta chains below, sequenced in a study of CXCR3-negative and CXCR3-positive naive CD8 T cells. Study results and limitations: Hydrophobicity was higher for TRB CDR3s found in CXCR3-positive naive cells than in CXCR3-negative naive cells.

The libraries of TRB cDNA were prepared using 5' RACE with UMI labels. TCRdb reanalyzed the 5' RACE reads and collapses them to one entry per CDR3 protein, without DNA. This sample contains some 68,000 distinct CDR3 sequences. No antigens are known for them. Specimen: naive CXCR3+ CD8+ T cells from blood. Specified subset: CD45RO-CCR7+CD27+CD95- naive CD8+ T cells expressing CXCR3 (TNR3+). The source of these receptors is a human donor in good health. Some clones in this sample may be carry-over from other donors' samples.

The chain has TRBV6-2 or TRBV6-3 and TRBJ1-4. This CDR3 is built from 15 residues. Germline CDR1 MNHEY, CDR2 SVGEGT. CDR3 in amino acids: CASTEARRVDEKLFF.

J is TRBJ2-7 and V is TRBV20-1. CDR1 is DFQATT and CDR2 is SNEGSKA in the germline V gene (reference sequence). This CDR3 has 14 amino acids. CDR3 region: CSARDSGVAYEQYF.

The chain couples TRBV28 to TRBJ1-3; TCRdb's D call of TRBD1 is untestable without DNA. From germline, CDR1 is MDHEN and CDR2 SYDVKM. The CDR3 is 16 residues long. CDR3 in amino acids: CASSPGTGGVIHTIYF.

V usage is TRBV20-1 and J usage is TRBJ2-7. The CDR3 totals 12 residues. Germline CDR1 reads DFQATT; CDR2 reads SNEGSKA (reference sequence). The CDR3 region is CSARVGVGEQYF.

This sequence joins TRBV9 and TRBJ2-3; checking the TCRdb D call of TRBD1 is not possible without DNA. Germline CDR1 and CDR2: SGDLS and YYNGEE. The length of the CDR3 is 15 residues. The CDR3 reads CASSVVGGGADTQYF.

The chain is built from TRBV29-1 and TRBJ2-5; TCRdb's D call, TRBD1, is unchecked because there is no DNA. Per germline, CDR1 SQVTM and CDR2 ANQGSEA. The CDR3 runs to 15 residues. CDR3 amino acids: CSVEDRGIGQETQYF.

This chain uses TRBV4-2 with TRBJ2-7; lacking DNA, the TRBD2 call made by TCRdb goes unchecked. The germline gives CDR1 LGHNA, CDR2 YNFKEQ. The CDR3 consists of 15 residues. The CDR3 spells CASSQDGGSRDEQYF.

The chain combines TRBV20-1 with TRBJ2-7; as DNA is missing, the TRBD1 call by TCRdb cannot be tested. The CDR3 is 15 amino acids. In germline, CDR1 is DFQATT, CDR2 SNEGSKA (reference sequence). The CDR3 sequence is CSASPVASGFHEQYF.

The chain links TRBV4-1 to TRBJ2-7; checking the TCRdb D call of TRBD1 is not possible without DNA. This CDR3 is built from 14 residues. Germline CDR1 is MGHRA and CDR2 is YSYEKL. The CDR3 region is CASSQGDGVYEQYF.

The J gene is TRBJ2-7, the V gene TRBV9; TCRdb lists TRBD1, though no DNA is available to test this call. Germline CDR1 is SGDLS and CDR2 is YYNGEE. The CDR3 is 14 residues long. CDR3 sequence: CASSTNRETDEQYF. The whole variable domain, remainder taken from reference TRBV9 and TRBJ2-7, is DSGVTQTPKHLITATGQRVTLRCSPRSGDLSVYWYQQSLDQGLQFLIQYYNGEERAKGNILERFSAQQFPDLHSELNLSSLELGDSALYFCASSTNRETDEQYFGPGTRLTVT.

This chain connects TRBV5-1 to TRBJ1-2. The CDR3 has 13 residues. Germline CDR1 reads SGHRS; CDR2 reads YFSETQ. CDR3 in amino acids: CASSLFSEYGYTF.

This rearrangement joins TRBV7-2 to TRBJ1-6; checking the TCRdb D call of TRBD1 is not possible without DNA. Germline loops: CDR1 SGHTA, CDR2 FQGNSA. The CDR3 contains 16 residues. The CDR3 here is CASSLDPPGANSPLHF.

This rearrangement joins TRBV6-1 to TRBJ1-5. The CDR3 is 11 residues long. Looked up from germline, CDR1 is MNHNS and CDR2 is SASEGT. The CDR3 region is CASSELGGRHF.

The V and J genes are TRBV12-3 or TRBV12-4 and TRBJ2-7; TCRdb names TRBD1, which stays unverified in the absence of DNA. The CDR3 length is 13 residues. The CDR3 sequence: CASLGPGADEQYF.

The chain recombines TRBV4-1 with TRBJ2-3; absent DNA, TCRdb's TRBD2 call cannot be checked. There are 17 residues in the CDR3. Per germline, CDR1 MGHRA and CDR2 YSYEKL. This chain's CDR3 is CASSQDVSGALTDTQYF.

The J gene is TRBJ2-1, the V gene TRBV6-4; TCRdb reports TRBD2, a call that lacks DNA to check it against. Germline V lookup: CDR1 MRHNA, CDR2 SNTAGT. The CDR3 has 15 amino acids. The CDR3 sequence is CASSRGTPSYNEQFF.

J is TRBJ2-1 and V is TRBV7-6; TCRdb lists TRBD2, though no DNA is available to test this call. This CDR3 is built from 17 residues. CDR1 and CDR2 from the germline V gene are SGHVS and FNYEAQ. The CDR3 spells CASSLEAAGLAVNEQFF.

This rearrangement joins TRBV4-3 to TRBJ2-7. The germline gives CDR1 LGHNA, CDR2 YSLEER. This CDR3 spans 15 amino acids. The CDR3: CASSQDWPATYEQYF.

The rearrangement uses TRBV29-1 and TRBJ2-2; TCRdb reports TRBD1, a call that lacks DNA to check it against. Germline loops: CDR1 SQVTM, CDR2 ANQGSEA. The CDR3 length is 15 residues. This CDR3 is CSVEMTGLNTGELFF.

V usage is TRBV5-1 and J usage is TRBJ2-3; TCRdb outputs TRBD2, but without DNA this stays unchecked. The CDR3 is 17 amino acids. Looked up from germline, CDR1 is SGHRS and CDR2 is YFSETQ. CDR3 sequence: CASSIPGLAATTDTQYF. Filled out from reference TRBV5-1 and TRBJ2-3, the complete variable domain reads KAGVTQTPRYLIKTRGQQVTLSCSPISGHRSVSWYQQTPGQGLQFLFEYFSETQRNKGNFPGRFSGRQFSNSRSEMNVSTLELGDSALYLCASSIPGLAATTDTQYFGPGTRLTVL.

This chain links TRBV29-1 with TRBJ2-1; the D gene TCRdb calls, TRBD1, cannot be checked with no DNA. CDR1 SQVTM and CDR2 ANQGSEA come from the germline V gene. The CDR3 totals 13 residues. This CDR3 is CSPYPQGFNEQFF.

This sequence joins TRBV29-1 and TRBJ2-3. CDR1 and CDR2 from the germline V gene are SQVTM and ANQGSEA. CDR3 length equals 16 residues. The CDR3 spells CSARPTAAAYTDTQYF.

The rearrangement uses TRBV6-5 and TRBJ2-1; the TRBD2 assignment by TCRdb is unverifiable without DNA. Germline CDR1 reads MNHEY; CDR2 reads SVGAGI. The CDR3 is made up of 16 amino acids. The CDR3 reads CASSPRVTRPYNEQFF.

V usage is TRBV4-1 and J usage is TRBJ2-7; TCRdb outputs TRBD2, but without DNA this stays unchecked. The CDR3 is 15 amino acids. Per germline, CDR1 MGHRA and CDR2 YSYEKL. CDR3: CASSQAASPQYEQYF.

This chain uses TRBV12-3 or TRBV12-4 with TRBJ2-7. The CDR3 spans 14 residues. The CDR3: CASSFSGDSYEQYF.

V and J are TRBV4-3 and TRBJ2-3; the D gene TCRdb calls, TRBD1, cannot be checked with no DNA. Per germline, CDR1 LGHNA and CDR2 YSLEER. This CDR3 contains 16 residues. The CDR3 sequence is CASSQGQGIGSDTQYF.

The V gene is TRBV20-1, the J gene TRBJ2-7; absent DNA, TCRdb's TRBD2 call cannot be checked. This CDR3 region has 15 residues. Germline V CDR1 and CDR2: DFQATT, SNEGSKA (reference sequence). The CDR3 sequence: CSAEGQAIPSYEQYF.

The rearrangement uses TRBV28 and TRBJ1-3; absent DNA, TCRdb's TRBD1 call cannot be checked. Germline-derived CDR1 and CDR2 are MDHEN and SYDVKM. The CDR3 has 15 amino acids. CDR3 in amino acids: CASSPLSAVGHTIYF.

This sequence joins TRBV4-2 and TRBJ2-5. This CDR3 region has 21 residues. In germline, CDR1 is LGHNA, CDR2 YNFKEQ. This CDR3 is CASSQDHGDLGEHTFQETQYF.

The rearrangement joins TRBV4-2 to TRBJ2-4. The CDR3 has 16 residues. Looked up from germline, CDR1 is LGHNA and CDR2 is YNFKEQ. CDR3 residues: CASSQEFRLAGNIQYF.

The chain uses TRBV28 and TRBJ2-1; without DNA, the TCRdb call of TRBD2 cannot be checked. Germline V gives CDR1 MDHEN, CDR2 SYDVKM. The CDR3 length is 17 residues. CDR3: CASSLILAETTYNEQFF.

The gene calls are TRBV29-1 and TRBJ2-5; TCRdb proposes TRBD2, but this gene call is untestable without DNA. The CDR3 covers 16 residues. Germline V gene sequence: CDR1 SQVTM, CDR2 ANQGSEA. CDR3 amino acids: CSGGPTSGGPQETQYF.